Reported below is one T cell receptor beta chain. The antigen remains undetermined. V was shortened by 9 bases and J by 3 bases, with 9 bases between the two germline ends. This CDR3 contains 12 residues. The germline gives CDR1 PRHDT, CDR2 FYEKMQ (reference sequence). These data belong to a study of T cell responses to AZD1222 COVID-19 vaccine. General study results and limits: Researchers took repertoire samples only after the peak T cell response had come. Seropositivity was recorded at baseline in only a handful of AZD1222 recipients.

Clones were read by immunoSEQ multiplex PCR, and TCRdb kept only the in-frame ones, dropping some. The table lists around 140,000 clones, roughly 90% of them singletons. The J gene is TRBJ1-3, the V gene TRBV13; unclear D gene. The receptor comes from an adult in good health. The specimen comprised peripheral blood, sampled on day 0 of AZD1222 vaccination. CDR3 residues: CASRVFGNTIYF. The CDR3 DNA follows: TGTGCCAGTAGGGTATTTGGAAACACCATATATTTT.